Listed here are 13 T cell receptor beta chains from one sample, sequenced in a study of blood T cell repertoires in COVID-19. The data were produced by immunoSEQ multiplex PCR, yet TCRdb's version contains in-frame clones alone and is incomplete. This table has 35,000 to 50,000 clones, roughly 63% appearing once. Input material: peripheral blood. The receptors were gathered from a man aged 80 or over with acute or convalescent COVID-19.

J is TRBJ2-1 and V is TRBV7-2; TRBD2 matches 7 bases. V lost 0 bases, J lost 8 bases, and 4 bases stayed unmatched. The germline gives CDR1 SGHTA, CDR2 FQGNSA. The CDR3 is 14 amino acids. The CDR3, as DNA: TGTGCCAGCAGCTTAGCTGCGGGAGAATATGAGCAGTTCTTC. Amino acids: CASSLAAGEYEQFF. Full variable domain (rest looked up from reference TRBV7-2 and TRBJ2-1): GAGVSQSPSNKVTEKGKDVELRCDPISGHTALYWYRQSLGQGLEFLIYFQGNSAPDKSGLPSDRFSAERTGGSVSTLTIQRTQQEDSAVYLCASSLAAGEYEQFFGPGTRLTVL.

The chain links TRBV27 to TRBJ1-1; the D gene is possibly TRBD1 (5 bases). V lost 1 base and J lost 5, with 14 bases in between. The CDR3 loop spans 15 amino acids. The germline V gene has CDR1 MNHEY and CDR2 SMNVEV (reference sequence). The CDR3 spells CASSLYRGGGTEAFF. In DNA, the CDR3 is TGTGCCAGCAGTTTATATAGGGGAGGAGGAACTGAAGCTTTCTTT.

Concerning this clone: Within the sample, other DNA sequences also encode this same CDR3. The chain has TRBV11-3 and TRBJ2-3; possibly TRBD2 for D (6 bases). Deletions cut 1 base from V and 1 base from J, with 6 bases between. Per germline, CDR1 SGHNT and CDR2 YENEEA. The CDR3 runs 14 residues. The CDR3 loop is CASSLVAGTDTQYF. CDR3 nucleotides: TGTGCCAGCAGCTTAGTAGCGGGCACAGATACGCAGTATTTT.

This chain connects TRBV19 to TRBJ1-4, with 9 positions matching TRBD1. The junction had 7 bases not matched to a gene; V was cut back by 3 bases and J by 8 bases. CDR3 length: 15 residues. Germline-derived CDR1 and CDR2 are LNHDA and SQIVND (reference sequence). The CDR3 region has the DNA TGTGCCAGTAGTATGGGACAGGGATTGGGAGAAAAACTGTTTTTT. It specifies CASSMGQGLGEKLFF.

This clone was seen a few times. The chain carries TRBV5-4 and TRBJ1-2, with D tentatively TRBD1 (6 bases). The germline CDR1 and CDR2 sequences are SGHNT and YYREEE (reference sequence). This CDR3 contains 14 residues. V was cut by 5 bases and J by 5 bases, with 16 bases left in between. CDR3 region: CASSEGTSTYGYTF. CDR3 coding DNA: TGTGCCAGCAGTGAAGGGACAAGCACGTATGGCTACACCTTC.

J is TRBJ1-1 and V is TRBV6-6, with 8 positions matching TRBD1. The CDR3 contains 16 residues. Trimming at V came to 6 bases and at J to 0 bases, leaving 9 bases not matched to a gene. CDR1 and CDR2 (germline): MNHNY, SVGAGI (reference sequence). This CDR3 is CASSPDRGSLNTEAFF. The CDR3 DNA reads as TGTGCCAGCAGCCCTGACAGGGGATCTCTGAACACTGAAGCTTTCTTT.

The V and J genes are TRBV4-1 and TRBJ2-7, with a possible D match to TRBD1 (6 bases). This CDR3 is 17 amino acids long. Trimming shortened V by 0 bases and J by 2 bases, and 17 bases separated the two germline ends. Germline CDR1 MGHRA, CDR2 YSYEKL. CDR3 DNA: TGCGCCAGCAGCCAAGATATGAGAACAGGGATAGCCTACGAGCAGTACTTC. It is translated as CASSQDMRTGIAYEQYF.

V and J are TRBV2 and TRBJ2-7, with TRBD2 matching 11 bases. CDR3 length: 15 residues. The J segment lost 4 bases and the V segment lost 3 bases, leaving 5 bases of the junction unmatched. The germline V gene has CDR1 SNHLY and CDR2 FYNNEI. The CDR3 sequence is CASSEIAGGRYEQYF. The CDR3 bases are TGTGCCAGCAGTGAGATAGCGGGAGGGAGGTACGAGCAGTACTTC.

The rearrangement links TRBV6-1 to TRBJ2-3; 16 bases agree with TRBD2. Germline CDR1 is MNHNS and CDR2 is SASEGT. The CDR3 runs 17 residues. V was clipped by 2 bases and J by 4 bases; unmatched bases: 3. This CDR3 reads CASSEYGTSGGADTQYF. CDR3 DNA: TGTGCCAGCAGTGAATACGGGACTAGCGGGGGGGCAGATACGCAGTATTTT.

In this sample, this clone turned up a few times. The chain joins TRBV5-4 to TRBJ1-2; D unclear. Germline V gives CDR1 SGHNT, CDR2 YYREEE (reference sequence). This CDR3 comprises 13 residues. Trimming pared 3 bases from V and 4 bases from J, leaving 10 bases between. The CDR3 region is CASSSREGYGYTF. In DNA, the CDR3 is TGTGCCAGCAGCTCACGGGAGGGCTATGGCTACACCTTC.

This clone was seen more than once but under ten times. The chain employs TRBV30 and TRBJ2-7, with 9 bases fitting TRBD2. Trimming took 1 base from V and 4 from J; bases not matched to a gene: 8. Germline values: CDR1 GTSNPN, CDR2 SVGIG (reference sequence). The CDR3 consists of 15 residues. The chain's CDR3 is CAWSGASGNRYEQYF. The DNA of the CDR3 is TGTGCCTGGAGTGGGGCTAGCGGGAATCGGTACGAGCAGTACTTC. Variable domain in full (rest from reference TRBV30 and TRBJ2-7): SQTIHQWPATLVQPVGSPLSLECTVEGTSNPNLYWYRQAAGRGLQLLFYSVGIGQISSEVPQNLSASRPQDRQFILSSKKLLLSDSGFYLCAWSGASGNRYEQYFGPGTRLTVT.

The V call is TRBV25-1, the J call TRBJ1-1; a weak D match, TRBD1 (5 bases). Germline V CDR1 and CDR2: MGHDK, SYGVNS. This CDR3 is built from 14 residues. The V end lost 1 base, the J end lost 1 base, and 7 bases lay between the germline ends. DNA of the CDR3: TGTGCCAGCAGTGAATCAGGGAAGAACACTGAAGCTTTCTTT. Translated: CASSESGKNTEAFF.

The chain joins TRBV18 to TRBJ2-2; D is perhaps TRBD1 (5 bases). Per the germline V gene, CDR1 is KGHSH and CDR2 is LQKENI. The CDR3 contains 15 residues. V was clipped by 2 bases and J by 1 base, with 8 bases between them. In DNA form, the CDR3 reads TGTGCCAGCTCACCAGTCAGGGAGAACACCGGGGAGCTGTTTTTT. Protein sequence: CASSPVRENTGELFF.